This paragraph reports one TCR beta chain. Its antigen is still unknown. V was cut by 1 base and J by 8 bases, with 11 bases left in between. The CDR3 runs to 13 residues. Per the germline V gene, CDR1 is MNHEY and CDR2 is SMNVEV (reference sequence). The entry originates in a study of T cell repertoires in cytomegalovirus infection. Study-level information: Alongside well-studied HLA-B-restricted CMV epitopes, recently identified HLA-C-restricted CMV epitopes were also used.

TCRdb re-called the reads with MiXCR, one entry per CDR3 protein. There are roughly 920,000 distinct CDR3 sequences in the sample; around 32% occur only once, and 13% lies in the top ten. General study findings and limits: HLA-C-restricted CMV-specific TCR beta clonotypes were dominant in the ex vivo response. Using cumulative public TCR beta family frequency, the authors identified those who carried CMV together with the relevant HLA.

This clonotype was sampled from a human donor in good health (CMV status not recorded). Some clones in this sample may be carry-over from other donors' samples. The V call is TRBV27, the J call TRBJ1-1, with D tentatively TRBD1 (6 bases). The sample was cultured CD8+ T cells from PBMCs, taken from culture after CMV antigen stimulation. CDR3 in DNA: TGTGCCAGCAGTTTATACCCCACAGGGGAAGCTTTCTTT. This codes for CASSLYPTGEAFF.